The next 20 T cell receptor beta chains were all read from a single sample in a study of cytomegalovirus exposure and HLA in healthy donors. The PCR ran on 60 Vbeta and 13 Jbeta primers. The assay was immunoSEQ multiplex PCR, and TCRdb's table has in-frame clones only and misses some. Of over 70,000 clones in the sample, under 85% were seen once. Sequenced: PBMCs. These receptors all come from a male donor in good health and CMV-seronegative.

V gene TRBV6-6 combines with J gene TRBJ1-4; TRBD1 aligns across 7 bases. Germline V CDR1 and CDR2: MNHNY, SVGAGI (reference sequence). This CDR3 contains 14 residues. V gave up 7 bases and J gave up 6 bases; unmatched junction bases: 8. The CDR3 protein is CASTPDRSYEKLFF. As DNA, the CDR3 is TGTGCCAGCACCCCGGACAGGTCCTATGAAAAACTGTTTTTT.

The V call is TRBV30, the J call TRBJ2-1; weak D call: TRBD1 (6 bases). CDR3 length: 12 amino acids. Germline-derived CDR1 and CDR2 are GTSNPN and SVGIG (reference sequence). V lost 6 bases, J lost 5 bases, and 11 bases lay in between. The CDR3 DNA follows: TGTGCCTGCACAGGGTCCAACAATGAGCAGTTCTTC. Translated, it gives CACTGSNNEQFF.

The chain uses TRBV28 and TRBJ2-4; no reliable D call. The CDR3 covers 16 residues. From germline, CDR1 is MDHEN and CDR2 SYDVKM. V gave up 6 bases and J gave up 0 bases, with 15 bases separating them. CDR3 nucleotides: TGTGCCAGCAGACGCGCCTCGCTCAAAGCCAAAAACATTCAGTACTTC. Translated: CASRRASLKAKNIQYF. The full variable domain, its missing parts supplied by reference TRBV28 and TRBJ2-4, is DVKVTQSSRYLVKRTGEKVFLECVQDMDHENMFWYRQDPGLGLRLIYFSYDVKMKEKGDIPEGYSVSREKKERFSLILESASTNQTSMYLCASRRASLKAKNIQYFGAGTRLSVL.

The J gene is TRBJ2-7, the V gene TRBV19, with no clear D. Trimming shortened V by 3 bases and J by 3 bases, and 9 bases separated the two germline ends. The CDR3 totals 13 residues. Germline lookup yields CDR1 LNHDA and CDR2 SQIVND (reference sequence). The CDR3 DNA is TGTGCCAGTAGTATCGGCAGGTTCTACGAGCAGTACTTC. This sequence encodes CASSIGRFYEQYF.

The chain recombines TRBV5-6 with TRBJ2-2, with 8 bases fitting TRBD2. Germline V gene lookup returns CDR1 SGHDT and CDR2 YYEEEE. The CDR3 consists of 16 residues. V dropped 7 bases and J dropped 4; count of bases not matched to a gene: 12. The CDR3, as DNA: TGTGCCAGCTTGTCCCGGGTAGCGGGAACCACCGGGGAGCTGTTTTTT. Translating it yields CASLSRVAGTTGELFF. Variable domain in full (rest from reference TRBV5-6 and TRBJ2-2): DAGVTQSPTHLIKTRGQQVTLRCSPKSGHDTVSWYQQALGQGPQFIFQYYEEEERQRGNFPDRFSGHQFPNYSSELNVNALLLGDSALYLCASLSRVAGTTGELFFGEGSRLTVL.

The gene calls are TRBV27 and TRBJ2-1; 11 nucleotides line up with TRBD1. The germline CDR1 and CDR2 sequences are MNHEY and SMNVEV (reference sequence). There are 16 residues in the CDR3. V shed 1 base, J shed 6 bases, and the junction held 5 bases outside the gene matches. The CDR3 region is CASSLFRTGGSNEQFF. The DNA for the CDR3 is TGTGCCAGCAGTTTATTCCGGACAGGGGGCTCCAATGAGCAGTTCTTC.

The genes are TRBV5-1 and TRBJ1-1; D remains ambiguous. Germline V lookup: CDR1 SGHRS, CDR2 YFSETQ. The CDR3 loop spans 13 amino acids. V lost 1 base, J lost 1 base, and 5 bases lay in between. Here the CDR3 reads CASSLSRNTEAFF. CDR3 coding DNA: TGCGCCAGCAGCTTGTCGCGGAACACTGAAGCTTTCTTT.

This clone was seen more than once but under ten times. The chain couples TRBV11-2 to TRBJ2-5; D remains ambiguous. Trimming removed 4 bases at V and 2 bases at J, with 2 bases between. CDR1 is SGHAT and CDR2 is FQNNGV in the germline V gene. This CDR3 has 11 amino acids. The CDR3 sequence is CASSSQETQYF. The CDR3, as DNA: TGTGCCAGCAGCTCACAAGAGACCCAGTACTTC.

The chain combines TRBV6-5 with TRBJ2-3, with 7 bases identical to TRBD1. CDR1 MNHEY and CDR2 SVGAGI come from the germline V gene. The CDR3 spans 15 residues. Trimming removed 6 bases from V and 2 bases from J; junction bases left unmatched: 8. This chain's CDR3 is CASRLSGQYTDTQYF. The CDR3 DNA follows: TGTGCCAGCAGGCTTTCGGGACAGTACACAGATACGCAGTATTTT.

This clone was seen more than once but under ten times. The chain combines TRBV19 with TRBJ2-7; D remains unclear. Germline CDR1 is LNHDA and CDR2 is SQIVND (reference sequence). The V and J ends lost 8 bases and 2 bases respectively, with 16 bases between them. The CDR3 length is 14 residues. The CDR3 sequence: CASSRSGGAYEQYF. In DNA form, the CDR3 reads TGTGCCAGTTCTCGGTCTGGCGGAGCCTACGAGCAGTACTTC.

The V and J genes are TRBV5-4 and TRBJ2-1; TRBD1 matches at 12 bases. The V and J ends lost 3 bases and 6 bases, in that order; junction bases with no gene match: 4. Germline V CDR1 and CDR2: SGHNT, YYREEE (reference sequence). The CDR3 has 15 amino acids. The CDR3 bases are TGTGCCAGCAGCTCTACGGGACAGGGGGCCAATGAGCAGTTCTTC. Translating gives CASSSTGQGANEQFF.

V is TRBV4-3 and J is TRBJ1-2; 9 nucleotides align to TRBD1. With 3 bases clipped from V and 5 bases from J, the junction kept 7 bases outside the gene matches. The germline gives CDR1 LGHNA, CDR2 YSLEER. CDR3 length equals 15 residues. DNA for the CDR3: TGCGCCAGCAGCCACCGGGGACAGGGACAGTATGGCTACACCTTC. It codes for CASSHRGQGQYGYTF.

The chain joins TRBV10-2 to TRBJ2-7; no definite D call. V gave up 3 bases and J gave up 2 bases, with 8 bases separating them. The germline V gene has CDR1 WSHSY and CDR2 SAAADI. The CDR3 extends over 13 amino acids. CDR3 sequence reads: CASSDEDTYEQYF. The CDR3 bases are TGCGCCAGCAGTGATGAGGATACCTACGAGCAGTACTTC.

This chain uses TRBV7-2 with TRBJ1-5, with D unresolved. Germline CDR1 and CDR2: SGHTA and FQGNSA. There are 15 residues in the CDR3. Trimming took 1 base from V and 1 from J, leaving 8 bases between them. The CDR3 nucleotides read TGTGCCAGCAGCTTAGTCTTTCTAAGCAATCAGCCCCAGCATTTT. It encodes CASSLVFLSNQPQHF.

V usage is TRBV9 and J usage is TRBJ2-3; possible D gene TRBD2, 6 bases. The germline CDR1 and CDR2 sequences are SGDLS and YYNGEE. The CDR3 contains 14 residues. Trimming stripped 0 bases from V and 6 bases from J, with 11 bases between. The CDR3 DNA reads TGTGCCAGCAGCGTAGACGGGGGATCGGATACGCAGTATTTT. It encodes CASSVDGGSDTQYF. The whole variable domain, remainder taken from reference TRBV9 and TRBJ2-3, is DSGVTQTPKHLITATGQRVTLRCSPRSGDLSVYWYQQSLDQGLQFLIQYYNGEERAKGNILERFSAQQFPDLHSELNLSSLELGDSALYFCASSVDGGSDTQYFGPGTRLTVL.

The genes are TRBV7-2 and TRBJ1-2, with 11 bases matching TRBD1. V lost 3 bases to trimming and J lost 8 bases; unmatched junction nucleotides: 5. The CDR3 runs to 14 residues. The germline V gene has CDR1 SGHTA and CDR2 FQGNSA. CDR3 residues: CASSLGTGGTGYTF. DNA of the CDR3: TGTGCCAGCAGCTTGGGGACAGGGGGGACGGGCTACACCTTC.

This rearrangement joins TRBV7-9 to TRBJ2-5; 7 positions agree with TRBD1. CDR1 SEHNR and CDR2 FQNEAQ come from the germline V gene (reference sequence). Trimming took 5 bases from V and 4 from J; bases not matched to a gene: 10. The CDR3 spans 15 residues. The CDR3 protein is CASSRDSRRGETQYF. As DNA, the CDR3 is TGTGCCAGCAGCCGGGACAGCCGGCGAGGAGAGACCCAGTACTTC. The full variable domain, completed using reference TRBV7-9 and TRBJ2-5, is DTGVSQNPRHKITKRGQNVTFRCDPISEHNRLYWYRQTLGQGPEFLTYFQNEAQLEKSRLLSDRFSAERPKGSFSTLEIQRTEQGDSAMYLCASSRDSRRGETQYFGPGTRLLVL.

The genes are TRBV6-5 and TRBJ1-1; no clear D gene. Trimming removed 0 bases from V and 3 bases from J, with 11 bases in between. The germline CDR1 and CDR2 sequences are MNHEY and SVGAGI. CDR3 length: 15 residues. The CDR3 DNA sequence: TGTGCCAGCAGTTACTCGCGGGCCAGTTACACTGAAGCTTTCTTT. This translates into CASSYSRASYTEAFF.

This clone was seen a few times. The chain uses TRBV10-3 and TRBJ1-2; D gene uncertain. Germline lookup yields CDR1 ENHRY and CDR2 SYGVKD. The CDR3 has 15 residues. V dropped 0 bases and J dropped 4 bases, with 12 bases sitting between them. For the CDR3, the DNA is TGTGCCATCAGTGAGTCCCTGGAGGGTCCCTATGGCTACACCTTC. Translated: CAISESLEGPYGYTF.

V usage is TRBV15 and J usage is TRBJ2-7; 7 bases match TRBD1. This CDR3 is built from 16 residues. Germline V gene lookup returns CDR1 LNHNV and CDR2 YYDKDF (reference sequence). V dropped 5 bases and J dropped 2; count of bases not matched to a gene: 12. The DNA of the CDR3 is TGTGCCACCAGCTTAGGTGGGACAGCTGTTCCCTACGAGCAGTACTTC. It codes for CATSLGGTAVPYEQYF.